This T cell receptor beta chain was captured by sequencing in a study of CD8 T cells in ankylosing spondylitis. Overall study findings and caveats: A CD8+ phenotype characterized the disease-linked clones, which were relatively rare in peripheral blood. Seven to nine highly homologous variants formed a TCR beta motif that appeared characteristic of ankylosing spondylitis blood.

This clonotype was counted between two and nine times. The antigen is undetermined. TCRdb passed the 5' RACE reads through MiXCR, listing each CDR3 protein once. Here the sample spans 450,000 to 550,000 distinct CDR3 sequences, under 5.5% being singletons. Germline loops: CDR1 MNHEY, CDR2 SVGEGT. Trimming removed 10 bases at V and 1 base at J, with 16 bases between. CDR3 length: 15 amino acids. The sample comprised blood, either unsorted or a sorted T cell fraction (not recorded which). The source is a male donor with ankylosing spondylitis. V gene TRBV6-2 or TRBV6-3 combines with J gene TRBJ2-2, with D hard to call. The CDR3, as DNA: TGTGCCACCCCCAGGAATCGAGGGAACACCGGGGAGCTGTTTTTT. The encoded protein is CATPRNRGNTGELFF.